One and the same sample provided the 25 T cell receptor beta chains below, sequenced in a study of shared clonotypes between healthy human individuals. The naive CD8 subset, CD45RO-negative cells positively selected for CCR7, excluded terminally differentiated effector memory CD45RA+ cells. TCRdb keeps only in-frame clones here, not all; method: immunoSEQ multiplex PCR. The sample contains roughly 770,000 clones, 96% of which appear only once. Material: naive CD8+ T cells sorted from blood. The receptor source for this set is a young man in good health.

The chain is built from TRBV9 and TRBJ2-3; no definite D call. The CDR3 has 15 amino acids. Germline V gene lookup returns CDR1 SGDLS and CDR2 YYNGEE. The ends were cut back, 2 bases at V and 0 bases at J, with 10 bases in the middle. In nucleotides, the CDR3 is TGTGCCAGCAGCGTCGGCACCGGTAGCACAGATACGCAGTATTTT. Its translation: CASSVGTGSTDTQYF.

The rearrangement joins TRBV29-1 to TRBJ2-5; D is unclear. CDR3 size: 10 residues. Trimming took off 3 bases at V and 5 bases at J, with 4 bases between the two ends. CDR1 is SQVTM and CDR2 is ANQGSEA in the germline V gene. CDR3 loop: CSVDGETQYF. The CDR3, as DNA: TGCAGCGTTGATGGTGAGACCCAGTACTTC.

A single count supports this clone. The J gene is TRBJ1-2, the V gene TRBV9; D not resolved. V shed 7 bases and J shed 4 bases, with 5 bases lying between them. The CDR3 length is 10 residues. CDR1 is SGDLS and CDR2 is YYNGEE in the germline V gene. The CDR3 loop is CASEGYGYTF. CDR3 in DNA: TGTGCCAGCGAGGGCTATGGCTACACCTTC.

The chain carries TRBV28 and TRBJ1-4; 9 nucleotides agree with TRBD1. The germline V gene has CDR1 MDHEN and CDR2 SYDVKM. After removal of 2 bases from V and 4 bases from J, the junction contained 11 bases not matched to a gene. The CDR3 spans 18 residues. CDR3 protein: CASSLTVTGGRYNEKLFF. DNA for the CDR3: TGTGCCAGCAGTTTAACCGTTACAGGGGGCAGGTATAATGAAAAACTGTTTTTT.

This clone came up once. This sequence joins TRBV11-2 and TRBJ2-5; TRBD2 aligns across 11 bases. The CDR3 is made up of 18 amino acids. The junction had 15 bases not matched to a gene; V was cut back by 7 bases and J by 2 bases. Germline values: CDR1 SGHAT, CDR2 FQNNGV. The CDR3 nucleotides are TGTGCCAGCACTTGGGGACTAGCGGCCACGAGGAGACAAGAGACCCAGTACTTC. This codes for CASTWGLAATRRQETQYF.

A remark on this clone: This sample includes further DNA sequences coding for the same CDR3. V gene TRBV4-1 combines with J gene TRBJ2-3; 11 bases map to TRBD2. J was trimmed by 0 bases and V by 5 bases; bases with no gene match: 1. There are 15 residues in the CDR3. CDR1 is MGHRA, CDR2 YSYEKL, per germline. CDR3 in amino acids: CASSWTSGSTDTQYF. The CDR3, as DNA: TGCGCCAGCAGCTGGACTAGCGGGAGCACAGATACGCAGTATTTT.

V usage is TRBV19 and J usage is TRBJ2-1, with TRBD1 matching 8 bases. CDR1 and CDR2 (germline): LNHDA, SQIVND (reference sequence). The CDR3 is made up of 15 amino acids. The V segment lost 4 bases and the J segment 9 bases; nucleotides outside the gene matches: 11. CDR3 in amino acids: CASSKTGDFSTEQFF. CDR3 sequence (DNA): TGTGCCAGTAGTAAGACAGGGGACTTTTCAACTGAGCAGTTCTTC. The whole variable domain, filled in from reference TRBV19 and TRBJ2-1, reads DGGITQSPKYLFRKEGQNVTLSCEQNLNHDAMYWYRQDPGQGLRLIYYSQIVNDFQKGDIAEGYSVSREKKESFPLTVTSAQKNPTAFYLCASSKTGDFSTEQFFGPGTRLTVL.

Details on this clone: The same CDR3 can be traced to other DNA sequences in this sample. The CDR3 here is CASRDSFYGYTF. The CDR3, as DNA: TGTGCCAGCCGGGACTCTTTCTATGGCTACACCTTC. The chain has TRBV2 and TRBJ1-2; D is possibly TRBD1 (5 bases). CDR1 SNHLY and CDR2 FYNNEI come from the germline V gene. The CDR3 totals 12 residues. Trimming removed 8 bases from V and 4 bases from J, with 11 bases in between.

This chain connects TRBV6-5 to TRBJ1-5; possibly TRBD1 for D (5 bases). V was cut by 5 bases and J by 0 bases, with 11 bases left in between. This CDR3 contains 15 residues. CDR1 and CDR2 from the germline V gene are MNHEY and SVGAGI. In DNA, the CDR3 is TGTGCCAGCAGTACGGGGCCGTATAGCAATCAGCCCCAGCATTTT. It yields the protein CASSTGPYSNQPQHF.

This clone was detected once. This chain connects TRBV19 to TRBJ1-1; 11 bases align to TRBD1. The CDR3 runs to 15 residues. CDR1 and CDR2 from the germline V gene are LNHDA and SQIVND (reference sequence). The V segment lost 7 bases and the J segment 4 bases; nucleotides outside the gene matches: 8. For the CDR3, the DNA is TGTGCCAGTACCTCCGGGACAGGGGGAGTCACTGAAGCTTTCTTT. Its translation is CASTSGTGGVTEAFF.

The chain has TRBV27 and TRBJ2-1; a possible D gene is TRBD1 (6 bases). Germline values: CDR1 MNHEY, CDR2 SMNVEV (reference sequence). The germline V and J ends were trimmed by 7 bases and 6 bases, with 13 bases remaining between them. The CDR3 contains 13 residues. The CDR3 region is CASNWGLGNEQFF. DNA for the CDR3: TGTGCCAGCAACTGGGGGCTAGGCAATGAGCAGTTCTTC.

The chain combines TRBV7-2 with TRBJ2-1; TRBD2 agrees at 11 bases. J gave up 1 base and V 5 bases, and 10 bases lay outside the gene matches. There are 18 residues in the CDR3. Germline CDR1 reads SGHTA; CDR2 reads FQGNSA. The CDR3 nucleotides read TGTGCCAGCAGCCCACTAGCGGGAGATGAGGGGTCCTACAATGAGCAGTTCTTC. Protein product: CASSPLAGDEGSYNEQFF.

The rearrangement joins TRBV7-2 to TRBJ2-5; D remains ambiguous. Germline values: CDR1 SGHTA, CDR2 FQGNSA. The CDR3 has 13 residues. The V end was cut by 2 bases, the J end by 4 bases, with 8 bases between. In nucleotides, the CDR3 is TGTGCCAGCAGCTTAAACGGCAGAGAGACCCAGTACTTC. It translates to CASSLNGRETQYF.

This chain joins TRBV27 and TRBJ2-1; D unresolved. Trimming shortened V by 6 bases and J by 4 bases, and 13 bases separated the two germline ends. Looked up from germline, CDR1 is MNHEY and CDR2 is SMNVEV (reference sequence). The length of the CDR3 is 14 residues. The CDR3 nucleotides are TGTGCCAGCAGAGAAGCGTCAACATACAATGAGCAGTTCTTC. This codes for CASREASTYNEQFF.

V is TRBV7-8 and J is TRBJ2-2; no clear D gene. V gave up 1 base and J gave up 1 base, with 4 bases separating them. Germline V gene lookup returns CDR1 SGHVS and CDR2 FQNEAQ. The CDR3 contains 14 residues. For the CDR3, the DNA is TGTGCCAGCAGCTTAGGATTGAACACCGGGGAGCTGTTTTTT. Its translation: CASSLGLNTGELFF.

V is TRBV6-1 and J is TRBJ2-7; D ambiguous. The CDR3 spans 11 residues. CDR1 and CDR2 from the germline V gene are MNHNS and SASEGT. V shed 3 bases and J shed 6 bases, with 6 bases lying between them. CDR3 sequence reads: CASSDWGEQYF. As DNA, the CDR3 is TGTGCCAGCAGTGATTGGGGCGAGCAGTACTTC.

The J gene is TRBJ2-2, the V gene TRBV27; 9 bases map to TRBD1. V gave up 8 bases and J gave up 0 bases; unmatched junction bases: 1. The CDR3 is 14 residues long. CDR1 and CDR2 from the germline V gene are MNHEY and SMNVEV (reference sequence). The CDR3 sequence: CASRQGANTGELFF. The DNA for the CDR3 is TGTGCCAGCCGACAGGGGGCGAACACCGGGGAGCTGTTTTTT.

This clone was observed once. V is TRBV30 and J is TRBJ2-1; D is undetermined. The germline CDR1 and CDR2 sequences are GTSNPN and SVGIG (reference sequence). V lost 0 bases and J lost 6, with 12 bases in between. The CDR3 has 14 residues. CDR3 in DNA: TGTGCCTGGAGTGTGGTCCGGGTTCGCAATGAGCAGTTCTTC. It codes for CAWSVVRVRNEQFF.

This rearrangement joins TRBV5-1 to TRBJ2-2, with no clear D. The V and J ends lost 1 base and 0 bases respectively, with 7 bases between them. The CDR3 consists of 15 residues. CDR1 SGHRS and CDR2 YFSETQ come from the germline V gene. In DNA, the CDR3 is TGCGCCAGCAGCTTGTACGTCGCGAACACCGGGGAGCTGTTTTTT. Translated, it gives CASSLYVANTGELFF.

The gene calls are TRBV6-6 and TRBJ2-1; D remains unclear. This CDR3 is 11 amino acids long. CDR1 is MNHNY and CDR2 is SVGAGI in the germline V gene (reference sequence). V was cut by 0 bases and J by 10 bases, with 4 bases left in between. As DNA, the CDR3 is TGTGCCAGCAGTTACTCTCGGGAGCAGTTCTTC. Translation gives CASSYSREQFF.

The chain joins TRBV4-1 to TRBJ2-1; D not resolved. The CDR3 is 12 residues long. Trimming cost V 4 bases and J 8 bases, with 9 bases left between them. CDR1 MGHRA and CDR2 YSYEKL come from the germline V gene. The CDR3 DNA follows: TGCGCCAGCAGCCCGCTGGGCGATGAGCAGTTCTTC. Residues: CASSPLGDEQFF.

The chain recombines TRBV10-3 with TRBJ2-1; D could derive from TRBD1 or TRBD2 (5 bases each). Trimming left V 5 bases short and J 3 bases short, with 11 bases between. CDR3 length: 14 residues. From germline, CDR1 is ENHRY and CDR2 SYGVKD. CDR3 in amino acids: CAISFRDDYNEQFF. The CDR3 nucleotides read TGTGCCATCAGTTTCCGGGACGACTACAATGAGCAGTTCTTC.

This chain uses TRBV5-1 with TRBJ2-1; the match to TRBD1 covers 7 bases. CDR1 is SGHRS and CDR2 is YFSETQ in the germline V gene. CDR3 size: 15 residues. The J segment lost 5 bases and the V segment lost 3 bases, leaving 8 bases of the junction unmatched. CDR3 sequence (DNA): TGCGCCAGCAGCTCGCCCGGGACAGCCAACAATGAGCAGTTCTTC. It encodes CASSSPGTANNEQFF.

Remarks on this clone: The sample contains more than one DNA sequence encoding this CDR3. The V call is TRBV9, the J call TRBJ2-3; TRBD2 agrees at 12 bases. CDR1 and CDR2 (germline): SGDLS, YYNGEE. CDR3 length: 15 amino acids. The junction had 3 bases not matched to a gene; V was cut back by 4 bases and J by 3 bases. The DNA of the CDR3 is TGTGCCAGCAGCCCAGGGACTAGCGGGACAGATACGCAGTATTTT. This codes for CASSPGTSGTDTQYF. The full variable domain, completed using reference TRBV9 and TRBJ2-3, is DSGVTQTPKHLITATGQRVTLRCSPRSGDLSVYWYQQSLDQGLQFLIQYYNGEERAKGNILERFSAQQFPDLHSELNLSSLELGDSALYFCASSPGTSGTDTQYFGPGTRLTVL.

The chain is built from TRBV6-5 and TRBJ1-2, with D unresolved. The CDR3 is 15 amino acids. V lost 8 bases and J lost 5, with 21 bases in between. Germline V gene lookup returns CDR1 MNHEY and CDR2 SVGAGI. The CDR3 region is CASLTTAENKYGYTF. CDR3 DNA sequence: TGTGCCAGCCTTACGACCGCCGAAAATAAGTATGGCTACACCTTC.